This T cell receptor (beta chain) was retrieved from a study of T cells in pancreatic ductal adenocarcinoma (dated 2017 in TCRdb). Notes on the research overall: To learn about the adaptive T-cell response arising naturally, investigators profiled where tumor-infiltrating CD8+ T cells, together with suppressive cells, were located within resected pancreatic ductal adenocarcinoma, how abundant they were, and what qualities they showed.

What the research found in general, with its limitations: Compared with tumor samples, blood samples had more total productive templates and about 7.3-fold more unique clonotypes. There was no significant difference in T-cell clonality between tumor and blood, where mean clonality was roughly 0.12 for tumors and roughly 0.079 for blood. Comparisons of clonality between tumor and blood may be biased toward lower diversity because tumors are enriched in CD45RO+ effector T cells rather than naive T cells. Because most pancreatic cancer patients present with inoperable disease, the resected cohort was biased toward the minority with early-stage disease.

The pancreatic ductal adenocarcinoma patients who were selected had gone through surgery without receiving any neoadjuvant therapy. Peripheral blood was collected in heparin tubes, from which PBMCs were isolated by histopaque density gradient and cryopreserved in approximately 9.3% DMSO. Using the DNeasy Blood and Tissue Kit with Proteinase K and RNase treatment, genomic DNA was extracted from 6 or 7 PBMC and nine or ten flash-frozen tumor specimens. A note on this clone: This clone's antigen is unknown. Base qualities are not provided; no much larger clone lies one nucleotide away.

The immunoSEQ hsTCRB kit was used to amplify TCR beta CDR3 regions from genomic DNA. High-throughput TRB CDR3 sequencing was performed on an Illumina HiSeq system. On the authors' methods: The immunoSEQ software was used to analyze sequencing reads, and nonproductive sequences containing premature stops or frame-shifts were removed. Repertoire clonality was computed as one minus Shannon entropy normalized by log2 of the number of unique productive sequences. The source is immuneACCESS, and TCRdb retained only in-frame sequences with V and J called. Part of the clones is not carried over; for the studies checked, unresolved V genes explain less than half of this, and the remainder is unexplained. The V and J calls and the clone size are those of that table, but D and trimming were determined from the DNA. For this sample the table gives roughly 100,000 clones, of which about 95% were detected only once. The leading ten clones occupy roughly 3.1% of the sample.

In the germline V gene, CDR1 corresponds to SGHVS and CDR2 to FNYEAQ. Spanning cysteine to phenylalanine, the CDR3 consists of 16 amino acids. Only CDR3 DNA is held: 48 bases, read in frame from base 1. Unmatched junction bases come to 5, with V trimmed by 1 base and J by 1 base. The chain employs TRBV7-6 and TRBJ2-5, and TRBD1 aligns with 8 junction nucleotides. Material: PBMCs. The receptor was isolated from a human donor with pancreatic ductal adenocarcinoma. The CDR3 region: CASSLGDRGIQETQYF. The sequenced DNA: TGTGCCAGCAGCTTAGGCGACAGGGGAATCCAAGAGACCCAGTACTTC.